Listed below are T cell receptor beta chains from one sample, sequenced in a study of T cell responses to AZD1222 COVID-19 vaccine. Method: immunoSEQ multiplex PCR; TCRdb's copy keeps in-frame clones and lacks some. Here the sample spans some 120,000 clones, about 88% being singletons. The sequenced sample was peripheral blood, obtained on day 0 of AZD1222 vaccination. These receptors came from an adult in good health. CDR3s include the opening cysteine and the closing phenylalanine or tryptophan. A D gene is named only where the DNA matches it firmly. Only some rows state a clone size, as once, few, many or a class for expanded clones.

D gene	V gene	J gene	clone size	CDR3 length	CDR3 protein	CDR3 DNA
.	TRBV5-5	TRBJ1-2	.	15	CASSLEVRGDYGYTF	TGTGCCAGCAGCTTGGAGGTCAGGGGTGACTATGGCTACACCTTC
.	TRBV5-4	TRBJ1-6	.	15	CASSLDGRGNSPLHF	TGTGCCAGCAGTTTGGACGGCAGGGGTAATTCACCCCTCCACTTT
TRBD1	TRBV6-4	TRBJ1-2	.	14	CASSERQGNYGYTF	TGTGCCAGCAGTGAAAGACAGGGCAACTATGGCTACACCTTC
.	TRBV7-6	TRBJ1-3	.	15	CASSLGGSSGNTIYF	TGTGCCAGCAGCTTAGGAGGGAGCTCTGGAAACACCATATATTTT
.	TRBV2	TRBJ2-2	.	14	CASSEVRRHGELFF	TGTGCCAGCAGTGAAGTTCGGCGGCACGGGGAGCTGTTTTTT
TRBD1	TRBV5-6	TRBJ2-7	.	15	CASSLIAGGGYEQYF	TGTGCCAGCAGCTTGATTGCAGGGGGCGGCTACGAGCAGTACTTC
.	TRBV6-5	TRBJ2-5	.	14	CASSRGAAKETQYF	TGTGCCAGCAGCCGTGGGGCAGCTAAAGAGACCCAGTACTTC
TRBD1	TRBV28	TRBJ2-7	.	13	CASSPGQGLEQYF	TGTGCCAGCAGTCCGGGACAGGGCCTCGAGCAGTACTTC
.	TRBV9	TRBJ1-2	once	14	CASSVGAGPDGYTF	TGTGCCAGCAGCGTAGGGGCAGGGCCGGACGGCTACACCTTC
.	TRBV28	TRBJ2-7	few	14	CASRGAGRPYEQYF	TGTGCCAGCAGGGGCGCAGGGAGACCTTACGAGCAGTACTTC
TRBD1	TRBV29-1	TRBJ2-7	.	13	CSVGDRAVYEQYF	TGCAGCGTCGGGGACAGAGCTGTCTACGAGCAGTACTTC
.	TRBV7-9	TRBJ2-1	.	13	CASSFAGANEQFF	TGTGCCAGCAGCTTTGCGGGGGCCAATGAGCAGTTCTTC
.	TRBV4-1	TRBJ2-7	.	15	CASSPFRESAYEQYF	TGCGCCAGCAGCCCATTTCGGGAGTCCGCCTACGAGCAGTACTTC
.	TRBV30	TRBJ1-6	.	15	CAWSVQGPYNSPLHF	TGTGCCTGGAGTGTACAGGGCCCTTATAATTCACCCCTCCACTTT
.	TRBV30	TRBJ2-3	.	12	CAGSKGADTQYF	TGTGCCGGTAGTAAGGGTGCCGATACGCAGTATTTT
.	TRBV11-2	TRBJ1-1	.	12	CTSSLDRSEAFF	TGTACCAGCAGCTTAGACAGGAGTGAAGCTTTCTTT
.	TRBV7-9	TRBJ1-6	.	16	CASSLRGRQGGSPLHF	TGTGCCAGCAGCTTAAGGGGACGGCAGGGAGGTTCACCCCTCCACTTT
.	TRBV9	TRBJ1-1	.	15	CASSVSGPPTTEAFF	TGTGCCAGCAGCGTCTCCGGCCCCCCGACCACTGAAGCTTTCTTT
.	TRBV6-1	TRBJ1-1	many	13	CASSEVTATEAFF	TGTGCCAGCAGTGAAGTCACAGCCACTGAAGCTTTCTTT
TRBD1	TRBV4-2	TRBJ1-5	.	14	CASSPDRNYQPQHF	TGTGCCAGCAGCCCGGACAGGAACTATCAGCCCCAGCATTTT
.	TRBV2	TRBJ1-4	once	15	CASSGLGGTNEKLFF	TGTGCCAGCAGTGGATTGGGGGGCACTAATGAAAAACTGTTTTTT
.	TRBV27	TRBJ1-5	.	15	CASSLAAWSGQPQHF	TGTGCCAGCAGTTTAGCCGCGTGGTCAGGTCAGCCCCAGCATTTT
TRBD2	TRBV12-5	TRBJ2-7	once	15	CASGLGEGARYEQYF	TGTGCTAGTGGTTTGGGGGAGGGCGCCCGCTACGAGCAGTACTTC
.	TRBV2	TRBJ1-1	.	13	CASSEFANTEAFF	TGTGCCAGCAGTGAATTTGCAAACACTGAAGCTTTCTTT
.	TRBV19	TRBJ1-5	.	14	CASSIQGNSQPQHF	TGTGCCAGTAGTATCCAGGGTAATTCTCAGCCCCAGCATTTT
TRBD1	TRBV7-9	TRBJ1-3	.	13	CASSLQGGNTIYF	TGTGCCAGCAGCCTACAGGGGGGAAACACCATATATTTT
.	TRBV18	TRBJ1-1	.	14	CASFAGDGNTEAFF	TGTGCCAGTTTCGCGGGGGATGGGAACACTGAAGCTTTCTTT
.	TRBV9	TRBJ2-2	.	15	CASSVDGGRTGELFF	TGTGCCAGCAGCGTAGACGGGGGGCGGACCGGGGAGCTGTTTTTT
.	TRBV21-1	TRBJ2-2	.	16	CASSPWTGGNTGELFF	TGTGCCAGCAGCCCCTGGACAGGGGGTAACACCGGGGAGCTGTTTTTT
.	TRBV7-2	TRBJ2-7	.	14	CASSPSRVSYEQYF	TGTGCCAGCAGCCCTAGCAGGGTTTCCTACGAGCAGTACTTC
.	TRBV27	TRBJ2-7	.	14	CASSLSSRSYEQYF	TGTGCCAGCAGTTTATCGTCGCGCTCCTACGAGCAGTACTTC
.	TRBV9	TRBJ2-7	.	9	CTGGYEQYF	TGTACCGGGGGCTACGAGCAGTACTTC
.	TRBV4-1	TRBJ1-5	.	14	CASSQVGFGQPQHF	TGCGCCAGCAGCCAAGTAGGGTTCGGTCAGCCCCAGCATTTT
TRBD1	TRBV27	TRBJ1-4	.	17	CASSTWTGGYANEKLFF	TGTGCCAGCAGTACGTGGACAGGGGGATATGCTAATGAAAAACTGTTTTTT
.	TRBV7-8	TRBJ2-7	.	13	CASSGGLTYEQYF	TGTGCCAGCAGCGGAGGGCTTACCTACGAGCAGTACTTC
.	TRBV5-8	TRBJ2-3	.	16	CASSYGASRSTDTQYF	TGTGCCAGCAGCTACGGGGCCAGCCGTAGCACAGATACGCAGTATTTT
TRBD1	TRBV7-2	TRBJ1-5	.	15	CASSSGTGGVQPQHF	TGTGCCAGCAGCTCCGGGACAGGGGGCGTTCAGCCCCAGCATTTT
.	TRBV3-1/TRBV3-2	TRBJ2-7	.	13	CAVSLNAGYEQYF	TGTGCCGTGTCACTTAACGCCGGGTACGAGCAGTACTTC
TRBD2	TRBV5-4	TRBJ2-5	.	16	CASSLLAGGGAETQYF	TGTGCCAGCAGCTTATTAGCGGGGGGTGGGGCGGAGACCCAGTACTTC
.	TRBV27	TRBJ2-3	.	11	CASIRGNTQYF	TGTGCCAGCATCAGGGGCAATACGCAGTATTTT
.	TRBV21-1	TRBJ2-3	.	18	CASSKLNRMGGIADTQYF	TGTGCCAGCAGCAAACTGAATAGGATGGGGGGGATAGCAGATACGCAGTATTTT
.	TRBV7-9	TRBJ2-1	few	12	CASSLAGSEQFF	TGTGCCAGCAGCTTAGCCGGGAGTGAGCAGTTCTTC
TRBD1	TRBV18	TRBJ2-1	.	12	CASSRQGHEQFF	TGTGCCAGCTCACGACAGGGCCACGAGCAGTTCTTC
.	TRBV4-1	TRBJ2-7	.	12	CASSQDGYRQYF	TGCGCCAGCAGCCAAGATGGCTACAGGCAGTACTTC
.	TRBV11-2	TRBJ1-4	.	14	CASSLGSRNEKLFF	TGTGCCAGCAGCTTAGGGAGCCGTAATGAAAAACTGTTTTTT
TRBD2	TRBV7-9	TRBJ2-5	.	14	CASSFGAGEETQYF	TGTGCCAGCAGCTTTGGTGCGGGGGAAGAGACCCAGTACTTC
.	TRBV28	TRBJ1-2	.	12	CASSLNKGGYTF	TGTGCCAGCAGTTTAAATAAAGGAGGCTACACCTTC
.	TRBV6-2/TRBV6-3	TRBJ1-3	once	15	CASSPDRISGNTIYF	TGTGCCAGCAGCCCGGACAGAATCTCTGGAAACACCATATATTTT
.	TRBV19	TRBJ1-4	.	14	CASSSRDTYEKLFF	TGTGCCAGTAGTTCCCGGGACACGTATGAAAAACTGTTTTTT
TRBD2	TRBV2	TRBJ2-7	few	14	CASSDRAGPYEQYF	TGTGCCAGCAGTGATCGAGCGGGGCCCTACGAGCAGTACTTC
.	TRBV28	TRBJ2-1	.	14	CASDRVIPAYEQFF	TGTGCCAGCGACCGAGTGATTCCCGCCTATGAGCAGTTCTTC
TRBD1	TRBV7-2	TRBJ1-5	.	15	CASSFGQGSNQPQHF	TGTGCCAGCAGTTTCGGACAGGGTAGCAATCAGCCCCAGCATTTT
.	TRBV5-8	TRBJ2-7	.	13	CASSRTGVSEQYF	TGTGCCAGCAGCCGGACGGGGGTGAGCGAGCAGTACTTC
TRBD1	TRBV4-3	TRBJ1-2	.	15	CASSQESGQGPGYTF	TGCGCCAGCAGCCAAGAATCGGGACAGGGGCCTGGCTACACCTTC
TRBD2	TRBV5-1	TRBJ2-2	.	15	CASTPGGGRTGELFF	TGCGCCAGCACCCCCGGGGGCGGGAGGACCGGGGAGCTGTTTTTT
.	TRBV19	TRBJ1-2	.	12	CASSIAREAHTF	TGTGCCAGTAGTATAGCTCGGGAAGCACACACCTTC
.	TRBV6-5	TRBJ2-3	.	15	CASSLLAERTDTQYF	TGTGCCAGCAGTCTCTTAGCGGAGCGCACAGATACGCAGTATTTT
.	TRBV7-2	TRBJ2-3	.	16	CASSLVGGASTDTQYF	TGTGCCAGCAGCTTAGTGGGCGGGGCTAGCACAGATACGCAGTATTTT